A single sample gave rise to the 24 T cell receptor beta chains below, sequenced in a study of blood T cells in healthy people across ages. Primed by a sample-barcoded 5' primer and a J-beta primer mix, a second PCR proceeded for about 7 to 11 cycles. TCRdb called the 5' RACE reads again in MiXCR, with one record for every CDR3 protein. The profile shows about 570,000 distinct CDR3 sequences, roughly 29% of them singletons. Sequenced: blood. The receptors were sampled from a woman in her 70s in good health.

J is TRBJ1-4 and V is TRBV9, with TRBD1 as a possible D gene (6 bases). Germline CDR1 SGDLS, CDR2 YYNGEE. Trimming stripped 2 bases from V and 3 bases from J, with 8 bases between. The CDR3 runs to 14 residues. The CDR3 region is CASSVTGSNEKLFF. CDR3 DNA sequence: TGTGCCAGCAGCGTGACAGGCTCTAATGAAAAACTGTTTTTT.

The J gene is TRBJ2-1, the V gene TRBV7-3, with 10 bases aligning to TRBD2. Germline V lookup: CDR1 SGHTA, CDR2 FQGTGA. The CDR3 contains 15 residues. J lost 8 bases, V lost 7 bases, and 11 bases had no gene match. CDR3 residues: CASTEKRGGVDEQFF. Written as DNA, the CDR3 is TGTGCCAGCACTGAAAAGCGGGGGGGGGTTGATGAGCAGTTCTTC.

V is TRBV20-1 and J is TRBJ2-2; D is perhaps TRBD2 (7 bases). The germline V gene has CDR1 DFQATT and CDR2 SNEGSKA (reference sequence). The CDR3 has 14 amino acids. Trimming cost V 3 bases and J 3 bases, with 11 bases left between them. The CDR3 coding sequence is TGCAGTGCTAGGGCGGGGGCGTACACCGGGGAGCTGTTTTTT. Amino acid sequence: CSARAGAYTGELFF.

This chain connects TRBV14 to TRBJ2-3; 14 bases align to TRBD2. CDR3 length: 18 amino acids. CDR1 and CDR2 from the germline V gene are SGHDN and FVKESK. Trimming removed 5 bases from V and 2 bases from J; junction bases left unmatched: 9. CDR3 region: CASSSGLAGALFTDTQYF. The CDR3 coding sequence is TGTGCCAGCAGCTCGGGACTAGCGGGGGCCCTATTCACAGATACGCAGTATTTT.

The rearrangement uses TRBV20-1 and TRBJ2-1; unclear D gene. Trimming pared 0 bases from V and 6 bases from J, leaving 6 bases between. Germline V gene sequence: CDR1 DFQATT, CDR2 SNEGSKA (reference sequence). This CDR3 contains 12 residues. CDR3 coding DNA: TGCAGTGCTAGAGAGGACCCCAATGAGCAGTTCTTC. Its protein product is CSAREDPNEQFF.

This sequence joins TRBV24-1 and TRBJ2-1, with D possibly being TRBD2 (7 bases). With 2 bases removed from V and 2 bases from J, the gap between germline ends came to 12 bases. This CDR3 contains 16 residues. Germline V gives CDR1 KGHDR, CDR2 SFDVKD. The DNA of the CDR3 is TGTGCCACCAGTGATTCCAGGGGAGGGACCTACAATGAGCAGTTCTTC. It translates to CATSDSRGGTYNEQFF.

This clonotype was detected many times. This chain uses TRBV12-3 or TRBV12-4 with TRBJ1-3, with D unresolved. V lost 6 bases to trimming and J lost 0 bases, with 9 bases between them. The CDR3 sequence is 14 residues long. In DNA, the CDR3 is TGTGCCAGCAGCTTAACAGTCTCTGGAAACACCATATATTTT. Its protein product is CASSLTVSGNTIYF.

Worth noting for this clonotype: A much larger clone differs by one base, so this may be a read error. The chain employs TRBV4-1 and TRBJ2-1, with 11 bases lining up with TRBD2. Looked up from germline, CDR1 is MGHRA and CDR2 is YSYEKL. The length of the CDR3 is 17 residues. The ends lost 1 base at V and 3 bases at J; junction bases unmatched: 5. CDR3: CASSQVWGLADYNEQFF. The DNA for the CDR3 is TGCGCCAGCAGCCAAGTATGGGGACTAGCGGACTACAATGAGCAGTTCTTC.

This clonotype was seen only a few times. J is TRBJ2-7 and V is TRBV6-5, with 7 bases that match TRBD1. The CDR3 spans 16 residues. The V and J ends lost 5 bases and 2 bases, in that order; junction bases with no gene match: 12. Germline loops: CDR1 MNHEY, CDR2 SVGAGI. The CDR3 sequence: CASSPAPRQGTYEQYF. CDR3 DNA sequence: TGTGCCAGCAGTCCCGCCCCCCGACAGGGAACCTACGAGCAGTACTTC.

This clonotype has just a few counts. The chain combines TRBV7-2 with TRBJ1-3; D remains ambiguous. The CDR3 has 14 amino acids. CDR1 SGHTA and CDR2 FQGNSA come from the germline V gene. V gave up 3 bases and J gave up 2 bases, with 8 bases separating them. The CDR3 region is CASSFGGPGNTIYF. CDR3 DNA sequence: TGTGCCAGCAGCTTTGGTGGTCCTGGAAACACCATATATTTT.

The V call is TRBV5-1, the J call TRBJ2-1; 9 positions match TRBD1. Germline CDR1 and CDR2: SGHRS and YFSETQ. CDR3 length equals 15 residues. The ends lost 6 bases at V and 3 bases at J; junction bases unmatched: 7. CDR3 amino acids: CASNKGGQGYNEQFF. In nucleotides, the CDR3 is TGCGCCAGCAACAAGGGGGGACAGGGCTACAATGAGCAGTTCTTC.

This clonotype was detected a few times. The gene calls are TRBV18 and TRBJ1-6; weak D call: TRBD1 (5 bases). From germline, CDR1 is KGHSH and CDR2 LQKENI. This CDR3 comprises 19 residues. Trimming cost V 1 base and J 6 bases, with 22 bases left between them. DNA for the CDR3: TGTGCCAGCTCACCACGAGCCCAGGGAGTGGGGATGATTAATTCACCCCTCCACTTT. Translating gives CASSPRAQGVGMINSPLHF.

This clonotype was recorded only once. The gene calls are TRBV5-6 and TRBJ2-3; D uncertain. The CDR3 contains 15 residues. From germline, CDR1 is SGHDT and CDR2 YYEEEE. V was trimmed by 4 bases and J by 2 bases, leaving 14 bases between them. The chain's CDR3 is CASSPQGVLTDTQYF. DNA for the CDR3: TGTGCCAGCAGCCCACAAGGCGTTCTCACAGATACGCAGTATTTT.

The sample holds a few counts of this clonotype. This chain uses TRBV9 with TRBJ2-5, with TRBD2 matching 11 bases. The germline gives CDR1 SGDLS, CDR2 YYNGEE. V dropped 0 bases and J dropped 1; count of bases not matched to a gene: 5. The CDR3 has 17 residues. This CDR3 reads CASSVGSSGGSQETQYF. The CDR3, as DNA: TGTGCCAGCAGCGTAGGATCTAGCGGGGGGTCCCAAGAGACCCAGTACTTC.

There are a few counts of this clonotype. The chain recombines TRBV2 with TRBJ2-7, with unresolved D. From germline, CDR1 is SNHLY and CDR2 FYNNEI. With 7 bases removed from V and 3 bases from J, the gap between germline ends came to 7 bases. The CDR3 is 11 amino acids. CDR3 sequence reads: CASTPSYEQYF. The CDR3 nucleotides are TGTGCCAGCACCCCCAGCTACGAGCAGTACTTC.

Only a few counts were recorded for this clonotype. The rearrangement uses TRBV6-1 and TRBJ2-5; 10 bases align to TRBD2. Trimming took 2 bases from V and 6 from J; bases not matched to a gene: 12. CDR3 length: 17 amino acids. CDR1 and CDR2 (germline): MNHNS, SASEGT. The chain's CDR3 is CASSEYRLAGFRKTQYF. CDR3 DNA sequence: TGTGCCAGCAGTGAATATAGACTAGCGGGTTTTAGGAAGACCCAGTACTTC.

This clonotype has a handful of counts. V gene TRBV12-3 or TRBV12-4 combines with J gene TRBJ2-7, with D unresolved. The V gene lost 3 bases and the J gene lost 5 bases, with 2 bases spanning the gap. The CDR3 has 10 amino acids. The CDR3 DNA is TGTGCCAGCAGTTTGGACGAGCAGTACTTC. Translation gives CASSLDEQYF.

The CDR3 is CSARDNTDTQYF. CDR3 DNA sequence: TGCAGTGCTAGAGATAACACAGATACGCAGTATTTT. J is TRBJ2-3 and V is TRBV20-1; D is uncertain. The V and J ends lost 0 bases and 2 bases respectively, with 3 bases between them. This CDR3 spans 12 amino acids. From germline, CDR1 is DFQATT and CDR2 SNEGSKA (reference sequence).

Only a few counts were recorded for this clonotype. The rearrangement uses TRBV12-3 or TRBV12-4 and TRBJ2-5; D is unclear. The CDR3 spans 12 residues. Trimming took off 6 bases at V and 9 bases at J, with 14 bases between the two ends. The CDR3 nucleotides are TGTGCCAGCAGCCGGTTAGGCTCGGCCCAGTACTTC. Translation: CASSRLGSAQYF.

The V gene is TRBV20-1, the J gene TRBJ2-3; either TRBD1 or TRBD2 may fit D (5 bases each). The CDR3 extends over 14 amino acids. The V end was cut by 7 bases, the J end by 1 base, with 15 bases between. Germline CDR1 and CDR2: DFQATT and SNEGSKA (reference sequence). The CDR3 region is CSGLAGGGTDTQYF. The CDR3 DNA reads as TGCAGTGGTCTAGCTGGGGGAGGCACAGATACGCAGTATTTT.

This chain links TRBV6-2 or TRBV6-3 with TRBJ2-7, with a tentative D call TRBD1 (5 bases). The germline V gene encodes CDR1 MNHEY and CDR2 SVGEGT. CDR3 length: 13 residues. Trimming removed 0 bases at V and 9 bases at J, with 12 bases between. The CDR3 is CASSYSISTGQYF. The CDR3 DNA follows: TGTGCCAGCAGTTACTCGATCTCTACAGGGCAGTACTTC.

A few counts support this clonotype. The V call is TRBV20-1, the J call TRBJ1-1, with D unclear. The CDR3 sequence is 15 residues long. The germline CDR1 and CDR2 sequences are DFQATT and SNEGSKA (reference sequence). V was shortened by 0 bases and J by 2 bases, with 13 bases between the two germline ends. The CDR3 loop is CSARDLRVGNTEAFF. Here the CDR3 DNA reads TGCAGTGCTAGAGATCTAAGGGTGGGAAACACTGAAGCTTTCTTT.

This chain links TRBV6-1 with TRBJ2-7, with D possibly being TRBD1 (5 bases). Trimming shortened V by 8 bases and J by 6 bases, and 17 bases separated the two germline ends. CDR3 size: 13 residues. CDR1 is MNHNS, CDR2 SASEGT, per germline. Here the CDR3 reads CASSAVGQGEQYF. CDR3 DNA: TGTGCCAGCTCGGCCGTGGGGCAGGGCGAGCAGTACTTC.

This clonotype was counted between two and nine times. The rearrangement links TRBV2 to TRBJ1-1; D remains ambiguous. CDR1 is SNHLY, CDR2 FYNNEI, per germline. This CDR3 has 12 residues. V lost 1 base, J lost 10 bases, and 10 bases lay in between. CDR3 bases: TGTGCCAGCAGTGAAGTCTTTTTAGTAGCTTTCTTT. This gives the protein CASSEVFLVAFF.